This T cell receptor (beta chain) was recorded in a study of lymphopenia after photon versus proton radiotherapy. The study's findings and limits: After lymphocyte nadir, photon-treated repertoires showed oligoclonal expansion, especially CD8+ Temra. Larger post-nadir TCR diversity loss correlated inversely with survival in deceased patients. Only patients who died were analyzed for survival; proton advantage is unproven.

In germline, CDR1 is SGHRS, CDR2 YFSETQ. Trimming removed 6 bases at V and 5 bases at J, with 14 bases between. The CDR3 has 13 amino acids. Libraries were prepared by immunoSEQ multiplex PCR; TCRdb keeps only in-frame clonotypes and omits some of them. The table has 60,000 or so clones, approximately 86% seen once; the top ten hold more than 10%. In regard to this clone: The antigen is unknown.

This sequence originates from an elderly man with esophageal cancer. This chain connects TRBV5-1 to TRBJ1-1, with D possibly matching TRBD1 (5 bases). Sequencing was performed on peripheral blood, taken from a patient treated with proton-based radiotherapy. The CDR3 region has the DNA TGCGCCAGCACCGCGGGGGAGAAGACTGAAGCTTTCTTT. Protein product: CASTAGEKTEAFF.